The rows below give T cell receptor beta chains drawn from one sample of a study of metastatic and nonmetastatic thyroid tumors. TCRdb reprocessed the PCR reads via MiXCR. The sample shows around 27,000 clones, about 16% of them seen only once. The specimen sequenced was blood. The receptors were gathered from a female donor with papillary thyroid cancer or a benign thyroid nodule (not recorded which). Some clones in this sample may be carry-over from other donors' samples. Both conserved end residues are part of each CDR3. D genes are given only for firm matches. Where a row states a size, it is once, few, many or the class of an expanded clone; other rows omit it.

clone size: many; J gene: TRBJ1-1; V gene: TRBV6-1; D gene: .; CDR3 DNA: TGTGCCAGCAGGGAAATTCAGGTTTCCACTGAAGCTTTCTTT; CDR3 protein: CASREIQVSTEAFF
clone size: many; J gene: TRBJ2-1; V gene: TRBV4-2; D gene: .; CDR3 DNA: TGTGCCAGCAGCCAAGATCTTTCCGGGGAGCAGTTCTTC; CDR3 protein: CASSQDLSGEQFF
clone size: medium-sized; J gene: TRBJ2-7; V gene: TRBV28; D gene: .; CDR3 DNA: TGTGCCAGCAGTTTATATGGGGTCTCCTACGAGCAGTACTTC; CDR3 protein: CASSLYGVSYEQYF
clone size: many; J gene: TRBJ2-1; V gene: TRBV24-1; D gene: .; CDR3 DNA: TGTGCCACCAGTGATTTAAGCCAGGGGAGAATTGATGAGCAGTTCTTC; CDR3 protein: CATSDLSQGRIDEQFF
clone size: few; J gene: TRBJ2-7; V gene: TRBV28; D gene: .; CDR3 DNA: TGTGCCAGCGTCCTGGGGGGCGAGCAGTACTTC; CDR3 protein: CASVLGGEQYF
clone size: medium-sized; J gene: TRBJ2-7; V gene: TRBV24-1; D gene: TRBD1; CDR3 DNA: TGTGCCACCAGTGATCCAAACAGGGGCTACGAGCAGTACTTC; CDR3 protein: CATSDPNRGYEQYF
clone size: medium-sized; J gene: TRBJ2-1; V gene: TRBV6-2/TRBV6-3; D gene: .; CDR3 DNA: TGTGCCAGCAGTTACGACCTGGCGGAGAACTCCTACAATGAGCAGTTCTTC; CDR3 protein: CASSYDLAENSYNEQFF
clone size: many; J gene: TRBJ2-5; V gene: TRBV3-1; D gene: .; CDR3 DNA: TGTGCCAGCGGCTGGACGGAGGTCGAGCCCCAGTACTTC; CDR3 protein: CASGWTEVEPQYF
clone size: few; J gene: TRBJ1-1; V gene: TRBV6-5; D gene: .; CDR3 DNA: TGTGCCAGCAGTTACTCTGGGAACACTGAAGCTTCCTTT; CDR3 protein: CASSYSGNTEASF
clone size: many; J gene: TRBJ2-7; V gene: TRBV18; D gene: TRBD2; CDR3 DNA: TGTGCCAGCTCACCGGCCGGGACTAGCGGCGACGAGCAGTACTTC; CDR3 protein: CASSPAGTSGDEQYF
clone size: many; J gene: TRBJ2-7; V gene: TRBV6-2/TRBV6-3; D gene: .; CDR3 DNA: TGTGCCAGCAGCCTTATCTCGGCGGGTAACGAGCAGTACTTC; CDR3 protein: CASSLISAGNEQYF
clone size: .; J gene: TRBJ2-6; V gene: TRBV24-1; D gene: .; CDR3 DNA: TGTGCCACCGGATACGGGCGGGACCTCTCTGGGGCCAACGTCCTGACTTTC; CDR3 protein: CATGYGRDLSGANVLTF
clone size: many; J gene: TRBJ2-1; V gene: TRBV19; D gene: .; CDR3 DNA: TGTGCCAGTAGTAGCGGGGAGAGGATTTACAATGAGCAGTTCTTC; CDR3 protein: CASSSGERIYNEQFF
clone size: many; J gene: TRBJ1-3; V gene: TRBV7-9; D gene: TRBD1; CDR3 DNA: TGTGCCAGCAGCTCCCCTCCGGGACAGTACTCTGGAAACACCATATATTTT; CDR3 protein: CASSSPPGQYSGNTIYF
clone size: many; J gene: TRBJ2-5; V gene: TRBV24-1; D gene: TRBD1; CDR3 DNA: TGTGCCACCAGTGATAACAGGGGTGGGCAAGAGACCCAGTACTTC; CDR3 protein: CATSDNRGGQETQYF
clone size: many; J gene: TRBJ1-1; V gene: TRBV27; D gene: TRBD1; CDR3 DNA: TGTGCCAGCAGTGCGACAGGGAGGAACACTGAAGCTTTCTTT; CDR3 protein: CASSATGRNTEAFF
clone size: .; J gene: TRBJ2-3; V gene: TRBV11-1; D gene: .; CDR3 DNA: TGTGCCAGCATCTTCGACAGTGGGCACACAGATACGCAGTATTTT; CDR3 protein: CASIFDSGHTDTQYF
clone size: many; J gene: TRBJ1-2; V gene: TRBV14; D gene: .; CDR3 DNA: TGTGCCAGCAGCCAAACAGGGAGCTATGGCTACACCTTC; CDR3 protein: CASSQTGSYGYTF
clone size: .; J gene: TRBJ1-1; V gene: TRBV4-1; D gene: .; CDR3 DNA: TGCGCCAGCAGCCGGAATACAGGAGCTGAAGCTTTCTTT; CDR3 protein: CASSRNTGAEAFF